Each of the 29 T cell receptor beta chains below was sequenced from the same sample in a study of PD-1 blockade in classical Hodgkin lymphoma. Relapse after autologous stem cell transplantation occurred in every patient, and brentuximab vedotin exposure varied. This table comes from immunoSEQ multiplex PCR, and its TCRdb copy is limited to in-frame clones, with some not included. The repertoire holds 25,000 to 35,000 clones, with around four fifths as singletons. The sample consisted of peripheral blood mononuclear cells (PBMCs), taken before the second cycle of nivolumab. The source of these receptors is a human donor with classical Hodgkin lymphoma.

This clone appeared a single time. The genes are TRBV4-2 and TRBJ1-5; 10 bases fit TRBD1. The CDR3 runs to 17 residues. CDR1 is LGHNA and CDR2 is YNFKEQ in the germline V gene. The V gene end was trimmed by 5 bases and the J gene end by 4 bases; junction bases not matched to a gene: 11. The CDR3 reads CASSARDRGFWNQPQHF. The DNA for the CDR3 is TGTGCCAGCAGCGCCCGGGACAGGGGTTTTTGGAATCAGCCCCAGCATTTT.

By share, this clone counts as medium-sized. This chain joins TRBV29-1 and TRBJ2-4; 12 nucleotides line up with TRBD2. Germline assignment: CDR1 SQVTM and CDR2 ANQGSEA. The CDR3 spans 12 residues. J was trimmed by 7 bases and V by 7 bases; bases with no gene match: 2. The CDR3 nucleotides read TGCAGCGCTGGGACTAGCGGGAACATTCAGTACTTC. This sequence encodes CSAGTSGNIQYF.

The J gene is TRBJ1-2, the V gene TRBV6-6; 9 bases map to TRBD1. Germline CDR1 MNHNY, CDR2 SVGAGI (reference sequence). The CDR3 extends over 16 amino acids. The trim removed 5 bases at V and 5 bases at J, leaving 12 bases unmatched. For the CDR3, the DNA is TGTGCCAGCAGTCCTACAAACCGGGACAGGGTGTATGGCTACACCTTC. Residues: CASSPTNRDRVYGYTF.

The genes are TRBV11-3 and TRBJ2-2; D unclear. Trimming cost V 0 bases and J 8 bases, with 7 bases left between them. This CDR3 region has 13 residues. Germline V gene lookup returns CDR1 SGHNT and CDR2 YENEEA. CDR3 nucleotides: TGTGCCAGCAGCTTAGACTTACCAGGGGAGCTGTTTTTT. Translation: CASSLDLPGELFF.

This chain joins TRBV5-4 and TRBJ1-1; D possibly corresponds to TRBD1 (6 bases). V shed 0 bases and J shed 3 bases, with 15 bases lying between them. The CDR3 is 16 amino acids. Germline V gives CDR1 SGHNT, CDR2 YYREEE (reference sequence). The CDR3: CASSLEAGVLYTEAFF. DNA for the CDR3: TGTGCCAGCAGCTTGGAGGCAGGGGTTCTTTACACTGAAGCTTTCTTT.

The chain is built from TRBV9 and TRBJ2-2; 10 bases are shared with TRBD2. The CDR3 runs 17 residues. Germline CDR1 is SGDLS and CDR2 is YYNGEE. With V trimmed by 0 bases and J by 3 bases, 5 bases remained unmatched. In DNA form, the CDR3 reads TGTGCCAGCAGCGTAGAGGCTAGCGGGGGATACACCGGGGAGCTGTTTTTT. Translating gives CASSVEASGGYTGELFF.

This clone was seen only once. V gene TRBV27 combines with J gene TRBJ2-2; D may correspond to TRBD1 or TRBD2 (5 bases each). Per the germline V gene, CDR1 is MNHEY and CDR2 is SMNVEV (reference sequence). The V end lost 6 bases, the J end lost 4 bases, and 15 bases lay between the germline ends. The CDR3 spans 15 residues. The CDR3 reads CASRKSGTSTGELFF. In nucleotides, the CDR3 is TGTGCCAGCAGAAAGTCAGGGACGAGCACCGGGGAGCTGTTTTTT.

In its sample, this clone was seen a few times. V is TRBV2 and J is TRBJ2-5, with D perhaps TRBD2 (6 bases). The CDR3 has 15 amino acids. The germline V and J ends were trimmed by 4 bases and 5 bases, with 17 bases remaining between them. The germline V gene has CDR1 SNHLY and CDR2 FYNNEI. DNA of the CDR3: TGTGCCAGCAGTGCGGGACTCCTTTTCGGGGAGACCCAGTACTTC. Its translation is CASSAGLLFGETQYF.

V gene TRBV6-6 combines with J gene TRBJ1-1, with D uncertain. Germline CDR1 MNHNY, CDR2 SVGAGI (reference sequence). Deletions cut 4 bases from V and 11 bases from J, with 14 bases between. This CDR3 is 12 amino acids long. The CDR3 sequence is CASSSNGLDAFF. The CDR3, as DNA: TGTGCCAGCAGTTCCAACGGCTTGGATGCTTTCTTT.

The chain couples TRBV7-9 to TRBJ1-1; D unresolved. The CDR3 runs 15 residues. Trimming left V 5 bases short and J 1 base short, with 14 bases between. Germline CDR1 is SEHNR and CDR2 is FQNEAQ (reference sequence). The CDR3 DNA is TGTGCCAGCAGCCTTCGGTCGTGGCGGAACACTGAAGCTTTCTTT. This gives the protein CASSLRSWRNTEAFF. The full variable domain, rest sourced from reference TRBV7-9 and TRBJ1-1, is DTGVSQNPRHKITKRGQNVTFRCDPISEHNRLYWYRQTLGQGPEFLTYFQNEAQLEKSRLLSDRFSAERPKGSFSTLEIQRTEQGDSAMYLCASSLRSWRNTEAFFGQGTRLTVV.

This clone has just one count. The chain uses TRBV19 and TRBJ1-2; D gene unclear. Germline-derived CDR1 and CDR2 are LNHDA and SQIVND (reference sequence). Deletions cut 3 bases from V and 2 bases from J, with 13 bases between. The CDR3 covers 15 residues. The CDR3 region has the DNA TGTGCCAGTAGTATTCTGCCGGAGGAGAACTATGGCTACACCTTC. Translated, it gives CASSILPEENYGYTF.

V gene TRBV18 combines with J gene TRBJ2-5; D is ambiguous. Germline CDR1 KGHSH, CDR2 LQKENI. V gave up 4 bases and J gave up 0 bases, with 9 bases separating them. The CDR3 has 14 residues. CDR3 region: CASSRRTDQETQYF. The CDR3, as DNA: TGTGCCAGCTCACGCCGGACGGACCAAGAGACCCAGTACTTC.

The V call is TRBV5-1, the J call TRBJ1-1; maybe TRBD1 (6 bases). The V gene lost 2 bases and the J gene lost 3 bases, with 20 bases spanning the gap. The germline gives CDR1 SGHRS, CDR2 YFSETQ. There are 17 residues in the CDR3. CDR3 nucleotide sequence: TGCGCCAGCAGCTTACCACCGCTGGGGGGCGCGGACACTGAAGCTTTCTTT. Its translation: CASSLPPLGGADTEAFF.

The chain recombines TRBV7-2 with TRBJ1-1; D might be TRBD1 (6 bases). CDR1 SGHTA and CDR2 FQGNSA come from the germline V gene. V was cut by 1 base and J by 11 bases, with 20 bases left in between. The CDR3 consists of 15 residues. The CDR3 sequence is CASSLDQGTTREAFF. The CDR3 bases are TGTGCCAGCAGCTTAGATCAGGGGACGACCCGGGAGGCTTTCTTT.

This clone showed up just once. The CDR3: CASRGGGEQFF. In DNA form, the CDR3 reads TGTGCCAGCCGCGGGGGCGGTGAGCAGTTCTTC. The chain links TRBV28 to TRBJ2-1, with D tentatively TRBD2 (7 bases). This CDR3 spans 11 amino acids. The V end lost 8 bases, the J end lost 9 bases, and 11 bases lay between the germline ends. The V gene's germline CDR1 is MDHEN and CDR2 SYDVKM.

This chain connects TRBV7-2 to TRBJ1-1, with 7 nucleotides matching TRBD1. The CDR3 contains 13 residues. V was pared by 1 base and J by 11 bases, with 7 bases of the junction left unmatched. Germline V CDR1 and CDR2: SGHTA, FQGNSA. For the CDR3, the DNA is TGTGCCAGCAGCTTAGAGGGAGACAGGGTTGCTTTCTTT. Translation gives CASSLEGDRVAFF.

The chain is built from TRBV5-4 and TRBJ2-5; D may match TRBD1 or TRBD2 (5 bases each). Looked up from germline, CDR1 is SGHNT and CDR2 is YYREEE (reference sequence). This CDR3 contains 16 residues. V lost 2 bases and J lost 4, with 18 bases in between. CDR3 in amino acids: CASSLPGSQWLETQYF. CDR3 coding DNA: TGTGCCAGCAGCTTACCAGGGAGTCAATGGTTAGAGACCCAGTACTTC. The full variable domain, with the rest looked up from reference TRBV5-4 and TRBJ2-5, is ETGVTQSPTHLIKTRGQQVTLRCSSQSGHNTVSWYQQALGQGPQFIFQYYREEENGRGNFPPRFSGLQFPNYSSELNVNALELDDSALYLCASSLPGSQWLETQYFGPGTRLLVL.

CDR3 loop: CASRRQGMGWEKLFF. CDR3 coding DNA: TGTGCCAGCAGGAGACAGGGGATGGGTTGGGAAAAACTGTTTTTT. The chain combines TRBV6-5 with TRBJ1-4; TRBD1 matches 8 bases. This CDR3 comprises 15 residues. Germline CDR1 MNHEY, CDR2 SVGAGI. Trimming removed 6 bases from V and 8 bases from J; junction bases left unmatched: 11.

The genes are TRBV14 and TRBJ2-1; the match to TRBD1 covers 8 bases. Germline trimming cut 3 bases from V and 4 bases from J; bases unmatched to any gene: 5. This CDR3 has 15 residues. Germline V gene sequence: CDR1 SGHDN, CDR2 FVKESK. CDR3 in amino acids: CASSQDRAKYNEQFF. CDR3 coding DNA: TGTGCCAGCAGCCAGGACAGGGCCAAATACAATGAGCAGTTCTTC.

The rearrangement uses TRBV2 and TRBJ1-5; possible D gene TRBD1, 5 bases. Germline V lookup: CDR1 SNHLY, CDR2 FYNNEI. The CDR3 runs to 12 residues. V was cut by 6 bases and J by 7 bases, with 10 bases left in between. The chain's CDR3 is CASRRAGQPQHF. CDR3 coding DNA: TGTGCCAGCAGGAGAGCAGGGCAGCCCCAGCATTTT.

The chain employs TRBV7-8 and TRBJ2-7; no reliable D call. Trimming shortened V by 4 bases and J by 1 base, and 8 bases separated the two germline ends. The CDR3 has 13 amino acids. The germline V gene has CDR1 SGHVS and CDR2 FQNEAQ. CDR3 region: CASSSYRSYEQYV. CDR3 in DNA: TGTGCCAGCAGCTCCTACAGATCCTACGAGCAGTACGTC.

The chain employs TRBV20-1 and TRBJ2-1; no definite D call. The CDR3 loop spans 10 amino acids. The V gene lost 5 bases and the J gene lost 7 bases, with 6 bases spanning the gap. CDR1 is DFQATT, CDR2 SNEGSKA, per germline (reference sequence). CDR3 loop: CSASRNEQFF. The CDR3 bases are TGCAGTGCTTCCAGGAATGAGCAGTTCTTC.

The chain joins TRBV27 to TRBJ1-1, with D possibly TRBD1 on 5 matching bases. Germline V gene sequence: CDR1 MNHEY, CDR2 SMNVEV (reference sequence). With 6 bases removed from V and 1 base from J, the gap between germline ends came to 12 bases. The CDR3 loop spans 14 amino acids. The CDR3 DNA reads TGTGCCAGCAGATCCGCGACAGCGAACACTGAAGCTTTCTTT. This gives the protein CASRSATANTEAFF.

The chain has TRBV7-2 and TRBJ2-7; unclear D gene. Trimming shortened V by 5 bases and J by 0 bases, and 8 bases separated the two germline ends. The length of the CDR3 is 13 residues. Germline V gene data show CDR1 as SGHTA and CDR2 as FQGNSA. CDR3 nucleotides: TGTGCCAGCAGCCTCCAACCCTCCTACGAGCAGTACTTC. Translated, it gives CASSLQPSYEQYF.

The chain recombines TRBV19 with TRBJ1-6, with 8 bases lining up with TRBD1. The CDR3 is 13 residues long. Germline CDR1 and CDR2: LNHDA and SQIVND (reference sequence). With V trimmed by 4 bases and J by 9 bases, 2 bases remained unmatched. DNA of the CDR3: TGTGCCAGTAGTACCGACAGGGGTTCACCCCTCCACTTT. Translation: CASSTDRGSPLHF.

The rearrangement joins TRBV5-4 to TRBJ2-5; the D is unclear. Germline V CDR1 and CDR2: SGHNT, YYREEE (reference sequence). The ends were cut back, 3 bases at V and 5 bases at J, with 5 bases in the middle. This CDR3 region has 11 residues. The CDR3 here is CASSSVETQYF. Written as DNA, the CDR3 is TGTGCCAGCAGCTCTGTGGAGACCCAGTACTTC.

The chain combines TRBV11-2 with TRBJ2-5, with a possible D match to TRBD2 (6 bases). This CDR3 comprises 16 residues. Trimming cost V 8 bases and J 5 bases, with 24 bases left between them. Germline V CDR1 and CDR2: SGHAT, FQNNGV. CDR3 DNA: TGTGCCAGCTGGGGAGGACGTACGACGGAGGTGGAGACCCAGTACTTC. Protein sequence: CASWGGRTTEVETQYF.

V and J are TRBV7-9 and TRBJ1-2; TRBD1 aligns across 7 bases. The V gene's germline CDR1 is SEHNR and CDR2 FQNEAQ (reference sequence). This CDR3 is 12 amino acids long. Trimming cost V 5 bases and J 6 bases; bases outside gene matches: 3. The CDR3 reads CASSLGQNGYTF. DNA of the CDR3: TGTGCCAGCAGCCTGGGACAGAATGGCTACACCTTC.

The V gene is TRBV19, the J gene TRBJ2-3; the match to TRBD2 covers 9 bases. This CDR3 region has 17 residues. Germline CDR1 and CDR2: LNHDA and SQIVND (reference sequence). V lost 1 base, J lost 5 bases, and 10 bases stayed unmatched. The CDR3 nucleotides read TGTGCCAGTAGTATAGGAGACGCTAGCGGGACTTTAGATACGCAGTATTTT. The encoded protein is CASSIGDASGTLDTQYF.